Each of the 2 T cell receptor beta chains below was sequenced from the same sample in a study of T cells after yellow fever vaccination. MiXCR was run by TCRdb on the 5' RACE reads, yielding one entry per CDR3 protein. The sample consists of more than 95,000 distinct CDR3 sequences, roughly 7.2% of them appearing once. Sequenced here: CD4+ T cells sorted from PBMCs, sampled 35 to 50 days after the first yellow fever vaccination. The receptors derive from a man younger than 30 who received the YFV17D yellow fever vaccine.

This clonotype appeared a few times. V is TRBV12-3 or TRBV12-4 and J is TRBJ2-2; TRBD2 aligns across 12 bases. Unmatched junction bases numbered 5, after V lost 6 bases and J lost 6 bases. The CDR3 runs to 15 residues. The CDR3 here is CASRPSGGAAGELFF. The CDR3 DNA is TGTGCCAGCAGACCTAGCGGGGGGGCCGCCGGGGAGCTGTTTTTT.

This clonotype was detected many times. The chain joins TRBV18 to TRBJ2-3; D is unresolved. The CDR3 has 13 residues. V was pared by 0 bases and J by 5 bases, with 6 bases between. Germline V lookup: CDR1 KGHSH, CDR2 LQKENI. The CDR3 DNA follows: TGTGCCAGCTCACCACCTGCGAGAGATACGCAGTATTTT. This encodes CASSPPARDTQYF.